This T cell receptor (beta chain) was sequenced for a study of blood T cell repertoires in COVID-19. This table comes from immunoSEQ multiplex PCR, and its TCRdb copy is limited to in-frame clones, with some not included. The sample has under 200,000 clones, more than 85% seen once. Trimming took 5 bases from V and 4 from J, leaving 15 bases between them. CDR1 is SEHNR, CDR2 FQNEAQ, per germline (reference sequence). CDR3 size: 15 residues. The receptor comes from a woman aged 40 to 50 in a cohort exposed to, infected with or recovered from COVID-19 (not recorded which). Sequencing used PBMCs or T cells enriched from blood (not recorded which). The rearrangement uses TRBV7-9 and TRBJ2-1, with a possible D match to TRBD2 (8 bases). The DNA for the CDR3 is TGTGCCAGCAGCCCCGGGGGGGACAGATACAATGAGCAGTTCTTC. Protein product: CASSPGGDRYNEQFF.